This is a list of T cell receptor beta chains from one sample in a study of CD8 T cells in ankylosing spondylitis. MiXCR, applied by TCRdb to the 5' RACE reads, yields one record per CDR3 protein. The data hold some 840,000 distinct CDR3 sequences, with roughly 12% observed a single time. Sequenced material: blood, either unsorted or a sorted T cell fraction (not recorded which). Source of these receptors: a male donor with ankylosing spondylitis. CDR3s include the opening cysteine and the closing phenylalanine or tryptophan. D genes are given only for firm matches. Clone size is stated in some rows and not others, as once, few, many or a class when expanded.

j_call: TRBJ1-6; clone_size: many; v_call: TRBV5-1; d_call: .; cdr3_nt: TGCGCCAGCAGCCTGGACAGAGAGAATTCACCCCTCCACTTT; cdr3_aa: CASSLDRENSPLHF
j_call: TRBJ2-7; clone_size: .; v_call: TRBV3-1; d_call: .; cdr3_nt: TGTGCCAGCAGTTCCACATATACCCTCCCCTCCTACGAGCAGTACTTC; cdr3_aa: CASSSTYTLPSYEQYF
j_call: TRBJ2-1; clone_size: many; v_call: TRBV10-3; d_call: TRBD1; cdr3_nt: TGTGCCATCAGTGGCACAGGGGGCGAGCAGTTCTTC; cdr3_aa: CAISGTGGEQFF
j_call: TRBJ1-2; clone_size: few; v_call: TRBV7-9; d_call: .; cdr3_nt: TGTGCCAGCAGCTTAGGCACTATGGATGGCTACACCTTC; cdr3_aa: CASSLGTMDGYTF
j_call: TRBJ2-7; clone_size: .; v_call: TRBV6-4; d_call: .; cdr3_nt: TGTGCCAGCAGCGAGGAGGGACGGATCTACGAGCAGTACTTC; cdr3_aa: CASSEEGRIYEQYF
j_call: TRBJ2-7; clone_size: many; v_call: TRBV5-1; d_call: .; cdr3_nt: TGCGCCAGCAGCTTGTTCGGGGCGGAGATCACCTACGAGCAGTACTTC; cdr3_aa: CASSLFGAEITYEQYF
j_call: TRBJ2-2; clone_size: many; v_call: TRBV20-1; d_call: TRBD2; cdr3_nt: TGCAGTGCGGGTCGGCTAGCGGCCGGGGAGCTGTTTTTT; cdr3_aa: CSAGRLAAGELFF
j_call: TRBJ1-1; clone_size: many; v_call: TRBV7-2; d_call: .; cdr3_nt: TGTGCCAGCAGCCGGAGGGGCCCGGGAGGGAACACTGAAGCTTTCTTT; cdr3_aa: CASSRRGPGGNTEAFF
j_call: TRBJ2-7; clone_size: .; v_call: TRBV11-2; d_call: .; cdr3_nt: TGTGCCAGCAGCTTAGATCTAAGGTTCTACGAGCAGTACTTC; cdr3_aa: CASSLDLRFYEQYF
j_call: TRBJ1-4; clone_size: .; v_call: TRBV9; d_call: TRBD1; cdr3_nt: TGTGCCAGCAGTCCTTGGACAGGAGGCGGAAAACTGTTTTTT; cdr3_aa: CASSPWTGGGKLFF
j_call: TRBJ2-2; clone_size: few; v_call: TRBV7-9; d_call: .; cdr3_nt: TGTGCCAGCAGCTTGTTCCCAAACCCCGGGGAGCTGTTTTTT; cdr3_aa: CASSLFPNPGELFF
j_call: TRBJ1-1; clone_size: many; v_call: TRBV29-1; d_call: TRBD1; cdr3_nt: TGCAGCGTGGTCGTGGGACAGAGCATGAACACTGAAGCTTTCTTT; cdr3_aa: CSVVVGQSMNTEAFF
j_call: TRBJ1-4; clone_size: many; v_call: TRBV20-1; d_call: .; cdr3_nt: TGCAGTGCTAGTTGGCAGAATGAAAAACTGTTTTTT; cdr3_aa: CSASWQNEKLFF
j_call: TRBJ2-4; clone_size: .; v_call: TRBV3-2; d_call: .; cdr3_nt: TGTGCCCGCAGTTCGGGGACAGGGGGGACTGGAGCCAAAAACATTCAGTACTTC; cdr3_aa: CARSSGTGGTGAKNIQYF
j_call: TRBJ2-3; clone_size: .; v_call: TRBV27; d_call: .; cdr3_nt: TGTGCCAGCAGTTTATCAGGGCTGATTACAGATACGCAGTATTTT; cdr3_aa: CASSLSGLITDTQYF
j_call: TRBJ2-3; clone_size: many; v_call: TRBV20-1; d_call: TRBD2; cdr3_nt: TGCAGTGTTACGGGACTAGCGTTTACAGATACGCAGTATTTT; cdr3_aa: CSVTGLAFTDTQYF